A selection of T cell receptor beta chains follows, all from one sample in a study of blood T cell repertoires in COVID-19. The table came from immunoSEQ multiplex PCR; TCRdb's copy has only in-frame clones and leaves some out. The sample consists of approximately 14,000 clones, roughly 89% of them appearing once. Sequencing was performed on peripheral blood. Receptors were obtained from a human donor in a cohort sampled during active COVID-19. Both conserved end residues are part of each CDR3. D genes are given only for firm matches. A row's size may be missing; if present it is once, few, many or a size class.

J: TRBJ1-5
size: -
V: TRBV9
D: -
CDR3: CASSGGTGRSQPQHF
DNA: TGTGCCAGCAGCGGTGGCACAGGGAGAAGTCAGCCCCAGCATTTT

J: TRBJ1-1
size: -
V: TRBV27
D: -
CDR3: CASSFSVNTEAFF
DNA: TGTGCCAGCAGTTTCTCGGTTAACACTGAAGCTTTCTTT

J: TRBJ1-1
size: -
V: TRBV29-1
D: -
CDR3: CSVDPTEDTEAFF
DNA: TGCAGCGTTGATCCCACGGAGGACACTGAAGCTTTCTTT

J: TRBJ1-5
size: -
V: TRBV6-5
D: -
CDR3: CASSYSGGDNQPQHF
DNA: TGTGCCAGCAGTTACTCCGGGGGGGACAATCAGCCCCAGCATTTT

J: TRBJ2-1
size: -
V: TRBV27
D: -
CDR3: CASRPGSQINEQFF
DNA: TGTGCCAGCAGACCGGGATCCCAGATCAATGAGCAGTTCTTC

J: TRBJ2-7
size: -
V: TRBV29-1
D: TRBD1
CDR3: CSVEDEGQMTYEQYF
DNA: TGCAGCGTTGAAGACGAGGGACAGATGACCTACGAGCAGTACTTC

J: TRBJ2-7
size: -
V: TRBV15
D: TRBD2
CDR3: CATSSAGSYEQYF
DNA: TGTGCCACCAGCTCAGCGGGATCCTACGAGCAGTACTTC

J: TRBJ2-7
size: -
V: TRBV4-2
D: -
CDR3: CASSQVMAGYEQYF
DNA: TGTGCCAGCAGCCAAGTGATGGCTGGCTACGAGCAGTACTTC

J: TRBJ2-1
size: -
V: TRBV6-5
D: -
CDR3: CASSPDSYNEQFF
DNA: TGTGCCAGCAGTCCGGACAGCTACAATGAGCAGTTCTTC

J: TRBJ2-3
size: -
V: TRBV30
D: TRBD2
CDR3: CAWSAGASGGDTQYF
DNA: TGTGCCTGGAGTGCGGGGGCTAGCGGGGGAGATACGCAGTATTTT

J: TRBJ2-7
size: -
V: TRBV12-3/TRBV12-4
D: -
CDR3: CASSASSYEQYF
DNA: TGTGCCAGCAGTGCCAGCTCCTACGAGCAGTACTTC

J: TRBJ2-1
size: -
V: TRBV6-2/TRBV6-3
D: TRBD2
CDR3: CASSKLAGGNNEQFF
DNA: TGTGCCAGCAGTAAACTAGCGGGAGGTAACAATGAGCAGTTCTTC

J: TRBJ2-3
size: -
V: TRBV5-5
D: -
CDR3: CASSLGDSESTDTQYF
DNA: TGTGCCAGCAGCTTGGGAGACTCCGAAAGCACAGATACGCAGTATTTT

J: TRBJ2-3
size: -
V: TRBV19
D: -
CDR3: CASSIIQGPQYF
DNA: TGTGCCAGTAGTATCATCCAGGGCCCGCAGTATTTT

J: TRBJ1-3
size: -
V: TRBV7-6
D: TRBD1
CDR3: CASSDTTGYSGNTIYF
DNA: TGTGCCAGCAGCGATACGACAGGGTACTCTGGAAACACCATATATTTT

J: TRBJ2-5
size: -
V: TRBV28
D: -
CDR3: CASSLGRPWETQYF
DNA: TGTGCCAGCAGTTTAGGCAGGCCGTGGGAGACCCAGTACTTC

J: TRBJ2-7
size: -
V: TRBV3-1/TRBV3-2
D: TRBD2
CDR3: CASSPAGTNTYEQYF
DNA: TGTGCCAGCAGCCCCGCCGGGACTAACACCTACGAGCAGTACTTC

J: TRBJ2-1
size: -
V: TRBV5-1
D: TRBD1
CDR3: CASRGTGGNEQFF
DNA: TGCGCCAGCAGGGGGACAGGGGGCAATGAGCAGTTCTTC

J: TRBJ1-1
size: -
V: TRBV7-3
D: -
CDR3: CASSLTVNTEAFF
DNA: TGTGCCAGCAGCTTGACAGTGAACACTGAAGCTTTCTTT

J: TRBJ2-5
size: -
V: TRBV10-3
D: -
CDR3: CAISTGDEETQYF
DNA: TGTGCCATCAGTACAGGAGACGAAGAGACCCAGTACTTC

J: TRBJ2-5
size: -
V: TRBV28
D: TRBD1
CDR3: CASSRQGGQETQYF
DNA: TGTGCCAGCAGTAGACAGGGGGGCCAAGAGACCCAGTACTTC

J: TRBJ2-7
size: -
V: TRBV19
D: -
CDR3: CASSIDLGEQYF
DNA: TGTGCCAGTAGTATAGATCTCGGGGAGCAGTACTTC

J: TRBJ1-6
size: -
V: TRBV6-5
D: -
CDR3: CASSYEEGNNSPLHF
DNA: TGTGCCAGCAGTTACGAGGAGGGGAATAATTCACCCCTCCACTTT

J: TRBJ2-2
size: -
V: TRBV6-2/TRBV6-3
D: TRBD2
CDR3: CASSGLAGRNTGELFF
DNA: TGTGCCAGCAGCGGACTAGCGGGAAGGAACACCGGGGAGCTGTTTTTT

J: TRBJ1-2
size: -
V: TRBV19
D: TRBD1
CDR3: CASSMEGTGDPANYGYTF
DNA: TGTGCCAGTAGTATGGAGGGGACAGGGGACCCCGCTAACTATGGCTACACCTTC

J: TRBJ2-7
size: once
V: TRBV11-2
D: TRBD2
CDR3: CASSPLAGGLDEQYF
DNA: TGTGCCAGCAGCCCTCTAGCGGGAGGACTTGACGAGCAGTACTTC

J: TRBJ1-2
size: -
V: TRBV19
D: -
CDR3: CASSFSQGSGYTF
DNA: TGTGCCAGTAGTTTTTCACAGGGTTCCGGCTACACCTTC

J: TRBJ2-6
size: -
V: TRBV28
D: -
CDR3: CASSLPGLSGANVLTF
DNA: TGTGCCAGCAGTTTACCAGGGCTCTCTGGGGCCAACGTCCTGACTTTC

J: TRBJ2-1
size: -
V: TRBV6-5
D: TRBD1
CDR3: CASSYQTPGGGEQFF
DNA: TGTGCCAGCAGTTACCAAACCCCAGGGGGCGGGGAGCAGTTCTTC

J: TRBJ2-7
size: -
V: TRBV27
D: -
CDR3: CASSLRRREYEQYF
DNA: TGTGCCAGCAGTTTACGTCGTAGGGAGTACGAGCAGTACTTC

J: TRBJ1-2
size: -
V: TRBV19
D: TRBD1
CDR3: CASSPDRTNYGYTF
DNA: TGTGCCAGTAGTCCGGACAGGACGAACTATGGCTACACCTTC

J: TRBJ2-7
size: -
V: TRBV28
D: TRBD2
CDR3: CASRTEGLAFEEQYF
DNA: TGTGCCAGCAGAACGGAGGGACTAGCGTTCGAAGAGCAGTACTTC